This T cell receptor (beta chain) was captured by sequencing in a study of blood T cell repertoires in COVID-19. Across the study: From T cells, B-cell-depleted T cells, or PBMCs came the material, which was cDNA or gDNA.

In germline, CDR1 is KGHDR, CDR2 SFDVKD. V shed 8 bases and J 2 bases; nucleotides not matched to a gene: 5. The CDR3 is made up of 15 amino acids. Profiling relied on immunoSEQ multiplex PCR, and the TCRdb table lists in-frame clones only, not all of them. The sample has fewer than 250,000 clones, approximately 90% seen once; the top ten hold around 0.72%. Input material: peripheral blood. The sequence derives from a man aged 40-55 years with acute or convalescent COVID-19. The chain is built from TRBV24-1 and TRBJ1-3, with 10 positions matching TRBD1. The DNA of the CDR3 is TGTGCCACCACCCGGGACAGGGGCACTGGAAACACCATATATTTT. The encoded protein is CATTRDRGTGNTIYF.